What follows describes a single T cell receptor (beta chain). The germline V gene has CDR1 MGHRA and CDR2 YSYEKL. The CDR3 has 15 amino acids. The ends were cut back, 0 bases at V and 7 bases at J, with 12 bases in the middle. As processed by the authors: Nucleated cell counts were estimated from reference gene primer amplification. Repertoires were generated with immunoSEQ multiplex PCR, while TCRdb's copy carries only in-frame clones and drops some. The DNA was the basis for D and trimming; V, J and clone size are from that table. The top ten hold approximately 14% of the sample, which has 220,000 or so clones, about 91% seen once. These data belong to a study of blood T cell repertoires in COVID-19. Assignment of participants to cohorts was predicated upon participant-reported clinical history.

The sequence came from a woman between 50 and 59 years old with acute COVID-19. The source material was PBMCs or T cells enriched from blood (not recorded which). The chain has TRBV4-1 and TRBJ1-4, with D tentatively TRBD1 (6 bases). The CDR3 DNA reads as TGCGCCAGCAGCCAAGAGGGGGCCTACGCTGAAAAACTGTTTTTT. Protein: CASSQEGAYAEKLFF.